This TCR beta chain was sequenced for a study of shared clonotypes between healthy human individuals. Whole-study findings and limits: Several donors showed sharing of around 5% of naive CD4 clonotypes. Limited genetic and exposure-history diversity came from having few donors. Sequencing of the sorted subsets was shown by rarefaction to be incomplete despite large depth.

As to this clone: As yet, its antigen is unknown.

The method was immunoSEQ multiplex PCR; TCRdb's version includes in-frame clones alone and lacks a portion of them. The sample includes around 1.1 million clones, 75% to 80% of them seen just once. This clonotype was sampled from a man aged 18 to 30 in good health. Some clones in this sample may be carry-over from other donors' samples. Sequenced sample: memory CD4+ T cells from PBMCs. Subset reported: CD45RA-negative fraction.

CDR3 amino acids: CASSTFHGRRSYSNQPQHF. The CDR3 DNA sequence: TGTGCCAGCAGTACCTTTCACGGACGACGCAGCTATAGCAATCAGCCCCAGCATTTT. The rearrangement joins TRBV28 to TRBJ1-5; D remains ambiguous. The CDR3 loop spans 19 amino acids. Looked up from germline, CDR1 is MDHEN and CDR2 is SYDVKM. Trimming stripped 5 bases from V and 0 bases from J, with 23 bases between.